These T cell receptor beta chains were read from a single sample in a study of T-cell memory formation after mild COVID-19. TCRdb re-called the 5' RACE reads with MiXCR, one entry per CDR3 protein. In the table there are about 150,000 distinct CDR3 sequences, 25% of which are singletons. Specimen: PBMCs or a T cell subset sorted from them (not recorded which). These receptors were collected from an adult woman who had mild COVID-19 (a few samples of this study predate the infection). Cell type and time point are not known. The CDR3 runs from the conserved cysteine through the conserved F or W.

TRBJ1-4 15 TRBV7-6 CASSRKGGSGEKLFF
TRBJ2-1 15 TRBV7-3 CASSLSGGWIDEQFF
TRBJ2-2 15 TRBV20-1 CSARESGGNTGELFF
TRBJ1-1 14 TRBV7-9 CASSARVLNTEAFF
TRBJ2-1 14 TRBV11-2 CASSLGRSWNEQFF
TRBJ2-5 14 TRBV12-3/TRBV12-4 CASRPSGMGETQYF
TRBJ2-5 15 TRBV7-6 CASSPVGGAGETQYF
TRBJ2-1 16 TRBV11-2 CASSLARGSSYNEQFF
TRBJ2-1 13 TRBV28 CATGAPPSVEQFF
TRBJ2-1 14 TRBV29-1 CSVFLAGGGNEQFF
TRBJ2-1 13 TRBV20-1 CSASLAGVGEQFF
TRBJ1-1 11 TRBV20-1 CSGGAAAGAFF
TRBJ2-3 14 TRBV7-9 CASRSSSPTDTQYF
TRBJ1-5 14 TRBV11-2 CASSLGLVDQPQHF
TRBJ2-2 13 TRBV7-2 CASSLALAGELFF
TRBJ1-1 14 TRBV29-1 CSVEGGSMNTEAFF
TRBJ2-1 15 TRBV5-1 CASSLELAAYNEQFF